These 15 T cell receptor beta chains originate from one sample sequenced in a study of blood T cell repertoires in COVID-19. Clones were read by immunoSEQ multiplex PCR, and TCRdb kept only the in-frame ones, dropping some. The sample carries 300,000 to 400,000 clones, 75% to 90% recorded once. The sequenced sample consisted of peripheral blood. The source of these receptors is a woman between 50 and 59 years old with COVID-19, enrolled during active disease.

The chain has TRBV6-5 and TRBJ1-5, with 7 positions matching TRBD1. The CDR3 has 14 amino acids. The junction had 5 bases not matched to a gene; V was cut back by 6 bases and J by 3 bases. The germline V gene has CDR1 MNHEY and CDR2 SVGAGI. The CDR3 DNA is TGTGCCAGCAGCTTAGGACAGGACAATCAGCCCCAGCATTTT. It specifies CASSLGQDNQPQHF.

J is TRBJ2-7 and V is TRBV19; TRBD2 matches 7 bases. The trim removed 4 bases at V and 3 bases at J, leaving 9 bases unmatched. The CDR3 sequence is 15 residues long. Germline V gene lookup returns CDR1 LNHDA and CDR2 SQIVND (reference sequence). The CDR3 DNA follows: TGTGCCAGTAGTACCCCCGGCGGGAGTGGCTACGAGCAGTACTTC. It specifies CASSTPGGSGYEQYF.

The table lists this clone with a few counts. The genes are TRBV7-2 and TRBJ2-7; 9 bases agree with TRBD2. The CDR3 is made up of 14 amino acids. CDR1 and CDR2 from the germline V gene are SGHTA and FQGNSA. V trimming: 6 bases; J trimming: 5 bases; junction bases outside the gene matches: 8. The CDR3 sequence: CASRGLAPFHEQYF. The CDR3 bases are TGTGCCAGCAGAGGACTAGCGCCATTCCACGAGCAGTACTTC.

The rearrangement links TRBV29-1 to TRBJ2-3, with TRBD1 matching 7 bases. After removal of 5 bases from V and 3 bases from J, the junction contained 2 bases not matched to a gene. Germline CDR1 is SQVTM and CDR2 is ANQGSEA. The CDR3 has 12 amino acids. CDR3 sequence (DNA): TGCAGCGTTTACAGGGGTACAGATACGCAGTATTTT. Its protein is CSVYRGTDTQYF.

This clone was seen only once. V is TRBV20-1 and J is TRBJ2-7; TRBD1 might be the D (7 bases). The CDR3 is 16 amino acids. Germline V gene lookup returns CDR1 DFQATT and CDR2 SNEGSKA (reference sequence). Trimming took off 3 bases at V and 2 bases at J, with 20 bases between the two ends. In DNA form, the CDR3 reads TGCAGTGCTAGTCGTCCCCGCAGGGGGGTACCCTACGAGCAGTACTTC. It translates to CSASRPRRGVPYEQYF.

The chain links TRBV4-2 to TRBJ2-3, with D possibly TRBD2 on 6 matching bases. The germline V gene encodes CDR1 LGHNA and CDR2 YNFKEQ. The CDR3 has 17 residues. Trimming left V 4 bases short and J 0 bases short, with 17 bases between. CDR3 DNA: TGTGCCAGCAGCCGCCGAGTAGCGGTACCTAGCACAGATACGCAGTATTTT. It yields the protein CASSRRVAVPSTDTQYF.

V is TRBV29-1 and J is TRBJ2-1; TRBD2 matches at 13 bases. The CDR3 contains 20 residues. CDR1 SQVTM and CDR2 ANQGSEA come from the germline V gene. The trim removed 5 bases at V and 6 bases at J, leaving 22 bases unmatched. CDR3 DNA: TGCAGCGTTCGCTCCGGAGTGGGACTAGCGGGAAGGAAAGAGTTCAATGAGCAGTTCTTC. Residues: CSVRSGVGLAGRKEFNEQFF.

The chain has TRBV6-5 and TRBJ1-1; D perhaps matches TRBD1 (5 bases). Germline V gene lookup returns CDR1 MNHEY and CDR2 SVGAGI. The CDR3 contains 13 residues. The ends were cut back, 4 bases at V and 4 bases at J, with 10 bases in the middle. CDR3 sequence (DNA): TGTGCCAGCAGTTTTGCAGGGTCCACTGAAGCTTTCTTT. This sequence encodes CASSFAGSTEAFF.

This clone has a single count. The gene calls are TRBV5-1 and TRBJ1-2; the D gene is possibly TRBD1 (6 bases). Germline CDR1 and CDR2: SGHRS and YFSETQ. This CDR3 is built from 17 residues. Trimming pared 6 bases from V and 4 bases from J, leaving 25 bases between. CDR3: CASTDRGGTSPPYGYTF. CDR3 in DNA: TGCGCCAGCACCGACCGGGGGGGGACAAGTCCACCCTATGGCTACACCTTC.

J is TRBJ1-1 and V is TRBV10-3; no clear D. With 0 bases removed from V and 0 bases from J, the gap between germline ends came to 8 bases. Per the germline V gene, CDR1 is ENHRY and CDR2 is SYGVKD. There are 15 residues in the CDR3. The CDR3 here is CAISESAGLNTEAFF. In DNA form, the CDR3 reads TGTGCCATCAGTGAGTCGGCAGGTCTGAACACTGAAGCTTTCTTT.

The CDR3 nucleotides are TGTGCCAGCTCACCTACCGACAGGGGTGAGCAGTACTTC. Translated, it gives CASSPTDRGEQYF. The chain combines TRBV18 with TRBJ2-7, with 8 bases matching TRBD1. With 3 bases clipped from V and 7 bases from J, the junction kept 5 bases outside the gene matches. The V gene's germline CDR1 is KGHSH and CDR2 LQKENI. This CDR3 contains 13 residues.

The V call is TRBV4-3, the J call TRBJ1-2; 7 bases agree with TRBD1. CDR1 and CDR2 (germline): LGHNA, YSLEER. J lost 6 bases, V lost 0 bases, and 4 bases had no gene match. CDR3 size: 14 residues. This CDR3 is CASSQDRDSNGYTF. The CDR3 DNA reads TGCGCCAGCAGCCAAGATCGGGACAGCAATGGCTACACCTTC.

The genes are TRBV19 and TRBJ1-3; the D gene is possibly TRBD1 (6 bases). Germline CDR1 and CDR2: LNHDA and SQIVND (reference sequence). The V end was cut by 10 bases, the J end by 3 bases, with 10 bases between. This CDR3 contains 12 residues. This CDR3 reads CAIQDSGNTIYF. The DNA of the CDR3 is TGTGCCATCCAGGACAGTGGAAACACCATATATTTT.

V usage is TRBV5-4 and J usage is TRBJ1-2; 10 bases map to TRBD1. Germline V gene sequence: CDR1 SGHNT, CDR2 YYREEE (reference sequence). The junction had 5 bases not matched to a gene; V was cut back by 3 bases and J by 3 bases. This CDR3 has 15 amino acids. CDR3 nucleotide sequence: TGTGCCAGCAGCTACCCGGGACAGGGGCACTATGGCTACACCTTC. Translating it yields CASSYPGQGHYGYTF.

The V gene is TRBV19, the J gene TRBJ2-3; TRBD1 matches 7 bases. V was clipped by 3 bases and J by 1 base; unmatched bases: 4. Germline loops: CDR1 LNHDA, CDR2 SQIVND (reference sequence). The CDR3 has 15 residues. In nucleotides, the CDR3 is TGTGCCAGTAGTATTACAGGGGTCGGCACAGATACGCAGTATTTT. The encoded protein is CASSITGVGTDTQYF. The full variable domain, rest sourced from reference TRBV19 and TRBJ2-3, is DGGITQSPKYLFRKEGQNVTLSCEQNLNHDAMYWYRQDPGQGLRLIYYSQIVNDFQKGDIAEGYSVSREKKESFPLTVTSAQKNPTAFYLCASSITGVGTDTQYFGPGTRLTVL.